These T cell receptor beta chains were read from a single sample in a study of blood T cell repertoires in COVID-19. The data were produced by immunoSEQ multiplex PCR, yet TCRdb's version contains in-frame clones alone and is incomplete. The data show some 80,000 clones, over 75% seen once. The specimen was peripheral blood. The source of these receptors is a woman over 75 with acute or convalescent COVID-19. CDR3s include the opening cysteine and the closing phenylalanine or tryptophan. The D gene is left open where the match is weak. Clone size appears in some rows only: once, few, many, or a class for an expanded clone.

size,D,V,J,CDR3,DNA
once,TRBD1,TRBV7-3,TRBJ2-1,CASSLNRGSDNEQFF,TGTGCCAGCAGCTTGAACAGGGGGTCTGACAATGAGCAGTTCTTC
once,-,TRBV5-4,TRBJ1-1,CASSRTGNTEAFF,TGTGCCAGCAGCCGCACAGGGAACACTGAAGCTTTCTTT
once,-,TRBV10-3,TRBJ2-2,CAISESTPAWQTRTGELFF,TGTGCCATCAGTGAGTCGACCCCGGCGTGGCAGACGCGGACCGGGGAGCTGTTTTTT
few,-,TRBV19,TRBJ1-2,CASSMGRGFYGYTF,TGTGCCAGTAGTATGGGCAGGGGATTCTATGGCTACACCTTC
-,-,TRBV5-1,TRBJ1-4,CASSSDLGTTNEKLFF,TGCGCCAGCAGCTCGGACTTGGGAACAACTAATGAAAAACTGTTTTTT
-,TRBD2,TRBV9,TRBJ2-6,CASSSGGRAGANVLTF,TGTGCCAGCAGCTCCGGCGGGAGGGCTGGGGCCAACGTCCTGACTTTC
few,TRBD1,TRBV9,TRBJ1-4,CASSAGDRESEKLFF,TGTGCCAGCAGCGCGGGGGACAGGGAAAGTGAAAAACTGTTTTTT
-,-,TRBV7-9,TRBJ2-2,CASSLAQGGTGELFF,TGTGCCAGCAGCTTAGCACAGGGTGGCACCGGGGAGCTGTTTTTT
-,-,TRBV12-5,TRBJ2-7,CASGLNWEQYF,TGTGCTAGTGGCTTAAACTGGGAGCAGTACTTC
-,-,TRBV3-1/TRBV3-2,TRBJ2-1,CASSLGLIGNEQFF,TGTGCCAGCAGCCTGGGACTCATTGGCAATGAGCAGTTCTTC
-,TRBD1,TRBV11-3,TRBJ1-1,CASSSGGTEAFF,TGTGCCAGCAGCTCAGGGGGCACTGAAGCTTTCTTT
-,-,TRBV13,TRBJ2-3,CASSLVFADGTDTQYF,TGTGCCAGCAGCTTAGTATTTGCAGATGGCACAGATACGCAGTATTTT
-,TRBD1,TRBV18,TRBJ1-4,CASSSTGRSPRNEKLFF,TGTGCCAGCTCATCGACAGGGCGGTCACCTCGTAATGAAAAACTGTTTTTT
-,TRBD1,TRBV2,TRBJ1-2,CASSDSDRAEDGYTF,TGTGCCAGCAGTGATTCCGACAGGGCAGAGGATGGCTACACCTTC
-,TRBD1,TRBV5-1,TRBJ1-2,CASSLGLYGQGTGGYTF,TGCGCCAGCAGCTTGGGTCTTTACGGACAGGGTACTGGTGGCTACACCTTC
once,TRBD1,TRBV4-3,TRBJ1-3,CASSQAQGASGNTIYF,TGCGCCAGCAGCCAAGCGCAGGGGGCCTCTGGAAACACCATATATTTT
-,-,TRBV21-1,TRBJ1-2,CASNPTPDPYGYTF,TGTGCCAGCAACCCAACTCCTGATCCCTATGGCTACACCTTC
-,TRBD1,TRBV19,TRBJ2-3,CASRPDRGTDTQYF,TGTGCCAGTAGACCTGACAGGGGCACAGATACGCAGTATTTT
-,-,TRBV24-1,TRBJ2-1,CATSVAGPNSEQFF,TGTGCCACCAGTGTTGCGGGACCAAATTCTGAGCAGTTCTTC
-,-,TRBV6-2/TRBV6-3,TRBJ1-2,CASSRQYGYTF,TGTGCCAGCAGCCGACAGTATGGCTACACCTTC
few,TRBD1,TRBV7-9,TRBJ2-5,CASSLAPGQGKETQYF,TGTGCCAGCAGCTTAGCGCCAGGACAGGGGAAAGAGACCCAGTACTTC
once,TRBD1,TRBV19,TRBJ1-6,CASSPGTVGSPLHF,TGTGCCAGTAGTCCCGGGACAGTCGGTTCACCCCTCCACTTT
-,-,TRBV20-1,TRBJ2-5,CSASQVETQYF,TGCAGTGCTAGCCAGGTAGAGACCCAGTACTTC
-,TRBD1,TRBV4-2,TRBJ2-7,CASSQVRDSYEQYF,TGTGCCAGCAGCCAAGTCCGGGACAGCTACGAGCAGTACTTC
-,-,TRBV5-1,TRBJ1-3,CASQEGVGNTIYF,TGCGCCAGTCAGGAGGGAGTTGGAAACACCATATATTTT
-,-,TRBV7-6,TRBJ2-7,CASSLQPSYGHEQYF,TGTGCCAGCAGCCTTCAGCCTAGTTACGGCCACGAGCAGTACTTC
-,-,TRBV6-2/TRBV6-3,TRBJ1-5,CASSYNVGASNQPQHF,TGTGCCAGCAGTTACAACGTTGGGGCCAGCAATCAGCCCCAGCATTTT
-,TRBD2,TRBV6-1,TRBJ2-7,CASSEEAGGPGEQYF,TGTGCCAGCAGTGAAGAGGCGGGAGGGCCTGGCGAGCAGTACTTC
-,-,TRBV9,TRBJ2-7,CASSGVGAGYEQYF,TGTGCCAGCAGCGGCGTCGGGGCGGGGTACGAGCAGTACTTC
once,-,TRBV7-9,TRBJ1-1,CASSLRIGVRGGAKAFF,TGTGCCAGCAGCTTAAGGATCGGAGTTCGAGGGGGGGCTAAAGCTTTCTTT
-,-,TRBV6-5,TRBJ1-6,CASKARDNSPLHF,TGTGCCAGTAAAGCACGGGATAATTCACCCCTCCACTTT
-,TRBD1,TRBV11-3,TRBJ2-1,CASSLAGTGGNEQFF,TGTGCCAGCAGCTTAGCCGGGACAGGGGGCAATGAGCAGTTCTTC
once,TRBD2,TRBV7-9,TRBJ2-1,CASSRPGLEYNEQFF,TGTGCCAGCAGCCGTCCGGGACTAGAATACAATGAGCAGTTCTTC
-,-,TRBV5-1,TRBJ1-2,CASSPRSPESYGYTF,TGCGCCAGCAGCCCCCGGTCCCCGGAGAGCTATGGCTACACCTTC
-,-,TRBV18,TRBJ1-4,CASSEGRGTTNEKLFF,TGTGCCAGCTCAGAAGGGCGAGGGACAACTAATGAAAAACTGTTTTTT
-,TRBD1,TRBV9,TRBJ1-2,CASSVSDRGGGYTF,TGTGCCAGCAGCGTAAGCGACAGGGGAGGTGGCTACACCTTC
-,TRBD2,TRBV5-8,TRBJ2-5,CASSPRREGTGSWETQYF,TGTGCCAGCAGCCCCCGGAGGGAGGGGACGGGGAGCTGGGAGACCCAGTACTTC
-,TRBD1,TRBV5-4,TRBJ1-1,CASSSWTGGLAFF,TGTGCCAGCAGCTCATGGACAGGGGGCCTGGCTTTCTTT
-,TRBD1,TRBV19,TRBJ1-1,CASSIDRGWNTEAFF,TGTGCCAGTAGTATAGACAGGGGGTGGAACACTGAAGCTTTCTTT
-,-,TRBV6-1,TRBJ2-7,CASSESGALGEQYF,TGTGCCAGCAGTGAATCTGGAGCGTTGGGTGAGCAGTACTTC
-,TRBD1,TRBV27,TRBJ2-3,CASSWTGALTDTQYF,TGTGCCAGCAGTTGGACAGGGGCCCTCACAGATACGCAGTATTTT
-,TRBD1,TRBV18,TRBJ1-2,CASSPLGDTGTGDGYTF,TGTGCCAGCTCACCACTGGGGGACACCGGGACAGGGGATGGCTACACCTTC
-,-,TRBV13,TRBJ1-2,CASSAGQNYGYTF,TGTGCCAGCAGCGCCGGACAGAACTATGGCTACACCTTC